The rows below give T cell receptor beta chains drawn from one sample of a study of T-cell memory formation after mild COVID-19. TCRdb re-analysed the 5' RACE reads in MiXCR, keeping a single row per CDR3 protein. The sample contains approximately 400,000 distinct CDR3 sequences, more than 20% of which appear only once. Sequencing used PBMCs or a T cell subset sorted from them (not recorded which). These receptor sequences come from an adult woman who had mild COVID-19 (a few samples of this study predate the infection). Cell type and time point are not known. Both conserved end residues are part of each CDR3. D genes are given only for firm matches. Size is omitted from some rows. Given values are once, few, many or a class for expanded clones.

j_gene,d_gene,abundance,v_gene,CDR3nt,CDR3aa
TRBJ2-2,NA,NA,TRBV12-3/TRBV12-4,TGTGCCAGTGGCGGTAGTGGGGGTTTCGGGGAGCTGTTTTTT,CASGGSGGFGELFF
TRBJ2-4,NA,once,TRBV20-1,TGCAGTGCTAGGACACCGGGAGCCAAAAACATTCAGTACTTC,CSARTPGAKNIQYF
TRBJ1-2,NA,NA,TRBV12-3/TRBV12-4,TGTGCCAGCACCCCGGCCGTAAACTATGGCTACACCTTC,CASTPAVNYGYTF
TRBJ1-5,NA,NA,TRBV6-2/TRBV6-3,TGTGCCAGCAGTTTTGGGTTCAGCAATCAGCCCCAGCATTTT,CASSFGFSNQPQHF
TRBJ1-3,NA,NA,TRBV5-5,TGTGCCAGCAGCCTACCGACATCTGGAAACACCATATATTTT,CASSLPTSGNTIYF
TRBJ2-1,TRBD2,NA,TRBV7-3,TGTGCCAGCAGCTTAAGAGCAGGGCTAGCGGGAGGCCAACGAGGGGAGCAGTTCTTC,CASSLRAGLAGGQRGEQFF
TRBJ1-6,NA,few,TRBV5-6,TGTGCCAGCAGCTTGGGGATGCGGGTTGATTCACCCCTCCACTTT,CASSLGMRVDSPLHF
TRBJ2-2,NA,few,TRBV20-1,TGCAGTGCTAGAGCCCCTACCGACACCGGGGAGCTGTTTTTT,CSARAPTDTGELFF
TRBJ2-2,TRBD2,few,TRBV20-1,TGCAGTGCCGCTCTAGCGGTGAACACCGGGGAGCTGTTTTTT,CSAALAVNTGELFF
TRBJ1-2,NA,NA,TRBV5-1,TGCGCCAGCAGCTTGGTTACTAACTATGGCTACACCTTC,CASSLVTNYGYTF
TRBJ1-1,NA,NA,TRBV6-2/TRBV6-3,TGTGCCAGCAGTTACGCGTTTATGAACACTGAAGCTTTCTTT,CASSYAFMNTEAFF
TRBJ2-3,TRBD1,few,TRBV5-1,TGCGCCAGCAGTGGACAGGGGATTGGAGATACGCAGTATTTT,CASSGQGIGDTQYF
TRBJ2-1,NA,few,TRBV7-7,TGTGCTAGCAGTTCCGGACCGATATTGTTCTTC,CASSSGPILFF
TRBJ2-1,TRBD2,few,TRBV2,TGTGCCAGCAGTGATACGGTAACTAGCGGGGCTTACAATGAGCAGTTCTTC,CASSDTVTSGAYNEQFF
TRBJ1-1,NA,few,TRBV20-1,TGCAGGGGGGACCTCGGGGGCCGCGAAGCTTTCTTT,CRGDLGGREAFF
TRBJ1-1,NA,NA,TRBV20-1,TGCAGTGCTAGAGATGGGAGGTCACCTGTGATGAACACTGAAGCTTTCTTT,CSARDGRSPVMNTEAFF
TRBJ2-5,NA,NA,TRBV3-1,TGTGCCAGCAGCCCCCGGACGACCTCGAGGGGAGAGACCCAGTACTTC,CASSPRTTSRGETQYF
TRBJ2-7,NA,NA,TRBV29-1,TGCAGCGTTGGGACATACAGGTACGAGCAGTACTTC,CSVGTYRYEQYF
TRBJ1-2,NA,NA,TRBV5-4,TGTGCCAGCAGCCCATCCTGGGGTTCTAACTATGGCTACACCTTC,CASSPSWGSNYGYTF
TRBJ2-3,TRBD2,few,TRBV24-1,TGTGCCACCAGTGAATTTAGCGGGGGCGAGCAGTATTTT,CATSEFSGGEQYF
TRBJ2-5,NA,few,TRBV9,TGTGCCAGCTCTGCGGGGCCGTCTAGATACCAAGAGACCCAGTACTTC,CASSAGPSRYQETQYF
TRBJ2-7,TRBD2,NA,TRBV6-2/TRBV6-3,TGTGCCAGCAGTTATTGGGACTCCCCGGGAGGCTACGAGCAGTACTTC,CASSYWDSPGGYEQYF
TRBJ1-6,NA,few,TRBV12-3/TRBV12-4,TGTGCCAGCAGTTTTCGGGAAGGAGGATCACCCCTCCACTTT,CASSFREGGSPLHF
TRBJ2-7,TRBD2,NA,TRBV24-1,TGTGCCACCAGTGATTTCCGGGGGGGGAGTTACGAGCAGTACTTC,CATSDFRGGSYEQYF
TRBJ2-1,NA,NA,TRBV29-1,TGCAGCGTTGAAAGGATTGGGAGCTCCTACAATGAGCAGTTCTTC,CSVERIGSSYNEQFF
TRBJ1-1,NA,many,TRBV7-9,TGTGCCAGCAGACAAGGGAACACTGAAGCTTTCTTT,CASRQGNTEAFF
TRBJ1-1,TRBD1,few,TRBV7-3,TGTGCCAGCAGCCCTCTACAGGGGATCACTGAAGCTTTCTTT,CASSPLQGITEAFF
TRBJ2-6,NA,few,TRBV5-8,TGTGCCAGCAGCCTGGACAGACACTCTGGGGCCAACGTCCTGACTTTC,CASSLDRHSGANVLTF
TRBJ1-2,NA,few,TRBV5-5,TGTGCCAGCAGCCCACATCCCATAGAAACAGGGACCCGGCAAGGAAACTATGGCTACACCTTC,CASSPHPIETGTRQGNYGYTF
TRBJ2-7,NA,many,TRBV7-2,TGTGCCAGCAGCTCGATCTCCTACGAGCAGTACTTC,CASSSISYEQYF
TRBJ2-1,TRBD2,few,TRBV12-3/TRBV12-4,TGTGCCAGCAGTTTAGTCCCTACTAGCGACCCCTACAATGAGCAGTTCTTC,CASSLVPTSDPYNEQFF
TRBJ2-5,TRBD2,few,TRBV9,TGTGCCAGCAGCGTTAGTCTGGTCGGCGGGAGCGGGGAAGAGACCCAGTACTTC,CASSVSLVGGSGEETQYF
TRBJ2-3,NA,few,TRBV27,TGTGCCAGCAGTTTTGGGGACGGCACAGATACGCAGTATTTT,CASSFGDGTDTQYF
TRBJ1-1,NA,NA,TRBV3-1,TGTGCCAGCAGCCGGACCTCAGGGACTGAAGCTTTCTTT,CASSRTSGTEAFF
TRBJ1-5,TRBD1,NA,TRBV2,TGTGCCAGCAGCACTGACAGGGATCCCCGGCCCCAGCATTTT,CASSTDRDPRPQHF
TRBJ2-4,NA,once,TRBV4-3,TGCGCCAGCAGCCTTAGATTGGGAGATCTAGCCAAAAACATTCAGTACTTC,CASSLRLGDLAKNIQYF